The source of this T cell receptor beta chain is a study of T-cell reconstitution after alpha-beta-depleted transplantation in children listed by TCRdb under 2016. As for the study more broadly: T-cell immune reconstitution after TCRalphabeta/CD19-depleted allogeneic hematopoietic cell transplantation in children was quantitatively tracked in the study by means of TCR repertoire profiling. Findings and caveats that apply to the study as a whole: The apparently early alphabetaT-cell count recovery about two months after transplant was reportedly dependent on only several hundred rapidly expanded clones derived from non-depleted graft cells. Hyperexpanded clone frequencies declined over subsequent months; after one year, T-cell counts and TCRbeta diversity were mostly attributed to newly produced T cells. In some patients, the high TCRbeta diversity seen at day 60 was put down to recipient T cells and intrathymic progenitors that had survived conditioning.

The receptor library was made with PCR. The listed sequencing device is Illumina HiSeq 2500. Molecular barcoding was employed in the preparation of TCR libraries, with unique molecular identifiers being used to normalize TCRbeta repertoire quantification. The raw public data were reprocessed by TCRdb itself: fastp quality trimming at Q25, MiXCR clonotype calling, in-frame beta chains only. Identical CDR3 proteins give one entry, which carries the most common genes and DNA. In all, the sample holds 280,000 or so distinct CDR3 sequences, and around 10% of those were seen once. Less than 25% of the sample is held by the ten biggest clonotypes. This clonotype was observed many times. Its antigen remains unidentified. No base qualities exist here, and no much larger clone lies one base off it. This specimen's treatment or condition label, interpreted: allogeneic hematopoietic cell transplantation with graft depleted of TCRalphabeta T cells and CD19 B cells. The transplant recipients were children given TCRalphabeta/CD19-depleted allogeneic hematopoietic cell grafts.

The CDR3, from cysteine to phenylalanine, totals 13 residues. Only CDR3 DNA remains: 39 bases, in frame from the first base. CDR1 is given as DFQATT and CDR2 as SNEGSKA, both from the germline V gene (reference sequence). V is reduced by 6 bases and J by 3 bases, leaving a spacing of 15 bases between them. The chain couples TRBV20-1 to TRBJ2-7, with TRBD1 perhaps the D gene, on 6 matching bases. The sequence came from a male patient under 10 years old who had a stem cell transplant for chronic granulomatous disease, so the T cells may come from the graft donor. The specimen comprised peripheral blood, sampled 180 days after TCRalphabeta/CD19-depleted stem cell transplant. The nucleotide sequence is given as TGCAGTGCCCGATACAGGGAAAACTACGAGCAGTACTTC. It specifies CSARYRENYEQYF.